This is a list of T cell receptor beta chains from one sample in a study of T cell responses to AZD1222 COVID-19 vaccine. The data were produced by immunoSEQ multiplex PCR, yet TCRdb's version contains in-frame clones alone and is incomplete. The sample holds 120,000 to 150,000 clones; around nine tenths are singletons and the top ten take 2.5% to 3%. Specimen: peripheral blood, collected on day 0 of MenACWY control vaccination. These receptors originate from an adult in good health. CDR3s include the opening cysteine and the closing phenylalanine or tryptophan. The D gene is left open where the match is weak. Rows give clone size only sometimes, using once, few, many, or a class for an expanded clone.

abundance	v_gene	j_gene	d_gene	CDR3aa	CDR3nt
-	TRBV2	TRBJ2-3	-	CASSESGGSTDTQYF	TGTGCCAGCAGTGAATCTGGGGGTAGCACAGATACGCAGTATTTT
-	TRBV5-5	TRBJ2-7	-	CASSSFWGANEQYF	TGTGCCAGCAGCTCCTTTTGGGGGGCAAACGAGCAGTACTTC
once	TRBV9	TRBJ1-3	-	CASSVEPHPRTIYF	TGTGCCAGCAGCGTAGAGCCCCACCCGAGGACCATATATTTT
-	TRBV27	TRBJ1-2	TRBD1	CASSIGTGQYYGYTF	TGTGCCAGCAGTATCGGGACAGGGCAATACTATGGCTACACCTTC
-	TRBV5-1	TRBJ2-3	-	CASSFQRAGSTDTQYF	TGCGCCAGCAGCTTTCAAAGGGCGGGGAGCACAGATACGCAGTATTTT
-	TRBV19	TRBJ1-1	-	CASLLQGILVTEAFF	TGTGCCAGCCTACTGCAGGGGATCCTTGTCACTGAAGCTTTCTTT
-	TRBV6-5	TRBJ1-6	-	CASRMGNSPLHF	TGTGCCAGCAGGATGGGGAATTCACCCCTCCACTTT
-	TRBV4-1	TRBJ1-5	-	CASSPPGGGNQPQHF	TGTGCCAGCAGCCCGCCAGGTGGGGGAAATCAGCCCCAGCATTTT
-	TRBV4-2	TRBJ1-1	-	CASSQDQRGTEAFF	TGTGCCAGCAGCCAAGATCAAAGGGGGACTGAAGCTTTCTTT
-	TRBV19	TRBJ1-2	-	CASYRTNYGYTF	TGTGCCAGTTACAGAACTAACTATGGCTACACCTTC
-	TRBV4-2	TRBJ2-3	TRBD2	CASSQTSGDTQYF	TGTGCCAGCAGCCAAACTAGCGGGGATACGCAGTATTTT
-	TRBV19	TRBJ1-1	-	CASSIVGLGAFF	TGTGCCAGTAGTATAGTCGGCCTCGGAGCTTTCTTT
-	TRBV3-1/TRBV3-2	TRBJ2-1	TRBD2	CASSLGLAGGFNEQFF	TGTGCCAGCAGCCTGGGACTAGCGGGGGGGTTCAATGAGCAGTTCTTC
-	TRBV6-5	TRBJ1-6	-	CASRQGGSPLHF	TGTGCCAGCAGACAGGGTGGTTCACCCCTCCACTTT
-	TRBV20-1	TRBJ2-5	-	CSAREEETQYF	TGCAGTGCTAGAGAGGAAGAGACCCAGTACTTC
-	TRBV12-5	TRBJ2-3	TRBD1	CASGFWTGVQYF	TGTGCTAGTGGTTTCTGGACAGGCGTGCAGTATTTT
-	TRBV27	TRBJ1-5	-	CASSSRNQPQHF	TGTGCCAGCAGTTCACGCAATCAGCCCCAGCATTTT
-	TRBV7-9	TRBJ1-2	-	CASSFSGINYGYTF	TGTGCCAGCAGCTTTTCCGGGATAAACTATGGCTACACCTTC
-	TRBV19	TRBJ2-2	-	CASSMGSGTWGTGELFF	TGTGCCAGTAGTATGGGATCCGGGACTTGGGGGACCGGGGAGCTGTTTTTT
-	TRBV7-9	TRBJ1-5	TRBD1	CASSKGQGWGQPQHF	TGTGCCAGCAGCAAGGGACAGGGATGGGGTCAGCCCCAGCATTTT
-	TRBV2	TRBJ1-1	TRBD1	CASKLGRDRGTEAFF	TGTGCCAGCAAATTAGGCCGGGACAGGGGAACTGAAGCTTTCTTT
-	TRBV5-4	TRBJ1-2	-	CASSFPAALGYGYTF	TGTGCCAGCAGCTTTCCGGCTGCCTTAGGCTATGGCTACACCTTC
-	TRBV9	TRBJ2-2	TRBD1	CASSGTGGTGELFF	TGTGCCAGCAGCGGCACAGGGGGGACCGGGGAGCTGTTTTTT
-	TRBV30	TRBJ1-1	-	CAWSLRGRNTEAFF	TGTGCCTGGAGTCTTCGGGGCAGGAACACTGAAGCTTTCTTT
-	TRBV19	TRBJ1-3	-	CASSMGNGRGSGNTIYF	TGTGCCAGTAGTATGGGGAATGGACGGGGCTCTGGAAACACCATATATTTT
-	TRBV7-2	TRBJ1-5	-	CASSRERGDNQPQHF	TGTGCCAGCAGCCGTGAGAGGGGAGACAATCAGCCCCAGCATTTT
once	TRBV5-8	TRBJ1-6	-	CASESSYNSPLHF	TGTGCCAGCGAGAGCTCCTATAATTCACCCCTCCACTTT
-	TRBV5-5	TRBJ2-1	TRBD1	CASSLYPPGQVNNEQFF	TGTGCCAGCAGCTTGTACCCCCCGGGACAGGTCAACAATGAGCAGTTCTTC
-	TRBV24-1	TRBJ1-5	-	CATSGQTNQPQHF	TGTGCCACCAGTGGGCAGACCAATCAGCCCCAGCATTTT
-	TRBV27	TRBJ2-1	-	CASAVGHPSYNEQFF	TGTGCCAGCGCCGTGGGACACCCATCGTACAATGAGCAGTTCTTC
few	TRBV6-4	TRBJ2-3	-	CASSSGVTDTQYF	TGTGCCAGCAGTTCGGGAGTTACAGATACGCAGTATTTT
-	TRBV9	TRBJ2-1	TRBD1	CASSGTGVYNEQFF	TGTGCCAGCAGCGGGACAGGGGTCTACAATGAGCAGTTCTTC
once	TRBV4-1	TRBJ1-5	TRBD1	CASSRDRATSNQPQHF	TGCGCCAGCAGCCGAGACAGGGCCACTAGCAATCAGCCCCAGCATTTT
few	TRBV12-3/TRBV12-4	TRBJ2-7	-	CASSWTPHEQYF	TGTGCCAGCAGTTGGACCCCGCACGAGCAGTACTTC
-	TRBV3-1/TRBV3-2	TRBJ1-2	-	CASSQTSARGYTF	TGTGCCAGCAGCCAAACCTCGGCGCGGGGCTACACCTTC
-	TRBV5-1	TRBJ2-5	-	CASREAPPQETQYF	TGCGCCAGCAGGGAGGCGCCACCGCAAGAGACCCAGTACTTC
-	TRBV7-9	TRBJ1-1	-	CASSPDSWGGAEAFF	TGTGCCAGCAGCCCTGATTCGTGGGGGGGTGCTGAAGCTTTCTTT
-	TRBV7-6	TRBJ1-5	TRBD1	CASKPSRGPGVGPQHF	TGTGCCAGTAAACCCTCCAGGGGGCCAGGGGTGGGGCCCCAGCATTTT
-	TRBV5-1	TRBJ1-6	-	CASSLDRRSPLHF	TGCGCCAGCAGCTTGGACCGCCGTTCACCCCTCCACTTT
-	TRBV5-1	TRBJ2-3	-	CASSPGGRSTDTQYF	TGCGCCAGCAGCCCCGGCGGCAGGAGCACAGATACGCAGTATTTT
-	TRBV27	TRBJ1-1	-	CASNRDGNTEAFF	TGTGCCTCAAACAGGGATGGGAACACTGAAGCTTTCTTT
-	TRBV25-1	TRBJ1-5	-	CASSEYWNQPQHF	TGTGCCAGCAGTGAATACTGGAATCAGCCCCAGCATTTT